The 27 T cell receptor beta chains in this list originate from one sample, sequenced in a study of beta chain features in type 1 diabetes. The sequenced template was cDNA made from the entire isolated RNA. TCRdb keeps only in-frame clones here, not all; method: immunoSEQ multiplex PCR. Seen here are about 470,000 clones, over 25% observed once, and the top ten hold almost 0.065%. The sample comprised naive CD4+ T cells from blood. These receptors were obtained from a man younger than 30 in good health.

The J gene is TRBJ1-5, the V gene TRBV19; D ambiguous. The CDR3 sequence is 15 residues long. V shed 3 bases and J shed 2 bases, with 11 bases lying between them. Germline V gene sequence: CDR1 LNHDA, CDR2 SQIVND (reference sequence). This CDR3 reads CASSMGSVGNQPQHF. The CDR3 coding sequence is TGTGCCAGTAGTATGGGCAGCGTGGGCAATCAGCCCCAGCATTTT.

This clone was found a few times. The chain has TRBV14 and TRBJ2-7, with 9 bases that match TRBD2. There are 16 residues in the CDR3. Trimming cost V 2 bases and J 0 bases; bases outside gene matches: 5. Germline V CDR1 and CDR2: SGHDN, FVKESK. CDR3 in amino acids: CASSQSRTSVSYEQYF. CDR3 DNA: TGTGCCAGCAGCCAAAGTAGGACTAGCGTCTCCTACGAGCAGTACTTC.

The chain links TRBV30 to TRBJ1-2; no firm D call. The germline V gene has CDR1 GTSNPN and CDR2 SVGIG (reference sequence). Trimming pared 6 bases from V and 8 bases from J, leaving 16 bases between. The CDR3 runs to 12 residues. CDR3 DNA: TGTGCCTGCTTTCGAACCGCGGACGGCTACACCTTC. This sequence encodes CACFRTADGYTF.

The V gene is TRBV5-1, the J gene TRBJ1-1; D not certain. This CDR3 has 14 residues. Germline V lookup: CDR1 SGHRS, CDR2 YFSETQ. Trimming removed 0 bases from V and 1 base from J, with 7 bases in between. In DNA, the CDR3 is TGCGCCAGCAGCTTGGACAGAACGAACACTGAAGCTTTCTTT. Translation gives CASSLDRTNTEAFF.

V is TRBV5-1 and J is TRBJ2-2, with a tentative D call TRBD1 (5 bases). Trimming took 1 base from V and 4 from J, leaving 8 bases between them. Germline V lookup: CDR1 SGHRS, CDR2 YFSETQ. The CDR3 has 14 residues. Here the CDR3 reads CASSLQGPTGELFF. The CDR3 DNA reads as TGCGCCAGCAGCTTGCAGGGCCCCACCGGGGAGCTGTTTTTT.

This clone has just a few counts. This chain uses TRBV11-1 with TRBJ2-5; D unresolved. CDR3 length: 16 residues. Germline lookup yields CDR1 SGHAT and CDR2 FQDESV (reference sequence). V lost 1 base to trimming and J lost 5 bases, with 17 bases between them. CDR3 sequence (DNA): TGTGCCAGCAGCTTAGGGTTGGCTCGGTCGGCCGAGACCCAGTACTTC. Amino acids: CASSLGLARSAETQYF.

This clone has a handful of counts. This CDR3 reads CASSLDRDRAGYTF. The CDR3 DNA reads as TGTGCCAGCAGCTTAGACCGGGACAGGGCTGGCTACACCTTC. V is TRBV7-2 and J is TRBJ1-2; 9 nucleotides agree with TRBD1. Per the germline V gene, CDR1 is SGHTA and CDR2 is FQGNSA. With 1 base clipped from V and 7 bases from J, the junction kept 4 bases outside the gene matches. CDR3 length: 14 residues. Full variable domain (remainder filled in from reference TRBV7-2 and TRBJ1-2): GAGVSQSPSNKVTEKGKDVELRCDPISGHTALYWYRQSLGQGLEFLIYFQGNSAPDKSGLPSDRFSAERTGGSVSTLTIQRTQQEDSAVYLCASSLDRDRAGYTFGSGTRLTVV.

The chain uses TRBV7-8 and TRBJ2-1; possible D gene TRBD1, 6 bases. CDR3 size: 12 residues. In germline, CDR1 is SGHVS, CDR2 FQNEAQ. V gave up 5 bases and J gave up 8 bases, with 10 bases separating them. CDR3 DNA sequence: TGTGCCAGCAGCAAACAGGGCGATGAGCAGTTCTTC. Protein: CASSKQGDEQFF.

The chain is built from TRBV30 and TRBJ2-5; D is perhaps TRBD1 or TRBD2 (5 bases each). There are 14 residues in the CDR3. Per germline, CDR1 GTSNPN and CDR2 SVGIG (reference sequence). V shed 0 bases and J shed 4 bases, with 12 bases lying between them. CDR3 sequence reads: CAWSVLGVIETQYF. The CDR3 bases are TGTGCCTGGAGTGTATTGGGGGTAATAGAGACCCAGTACTTC. The full variable domain, with the rest looked up from reference TRBV30 and TRBJ2-5, is SQTIHQWPATLVQPVGSPLSLECTVEGTSNPNLYWYRQAAGRGLQLLFYSVGIGQISSEVPQNLSASRPQDRQFILSSKKLLLSDSGFYLCAWSVLGVIETQYFGPGTRLLVL.

The rearrangement uses TRBV4-1 and TRBJ2-7, with D unclear. Germline lookup yields CDR1 MGHRA and CDR2 YSYEKL. The CDR3 contains 13 residues. V gave up 1 base and J gave up 5 bases, with 9 bases separating them. The CDR3 region is CASSQVRAHEQYF. CDR3 in DNA: TGCGCCAGCAGCCAAGTACGGGCCCACGAGCAGTACTTC.

The V and J genes are TRBV29-1 and TRBJ2-7, with 11 bases lining up with TRBD1. The CDR3 consists of 13 residues. Germline V CDR1 and CDR2: SQVTM, ANQGSEA. J gave up 3 bases and V 7 bases, and 5 bases lay outside the gene matches. The CDR3 loop is CSETGTGGYEQYF. CDR3 in DNA: TGCAGCGAAACCGGGACAGGGGGCTACGAGCAGTACTTC.

The chain is built from TRBV5-4 and TRBJ2-7; 11 nucleotides align to TRBD2. Germline lookup yields CDR1 SGHNT and CDR2 YYREEE (reference sequence). The V segment lost 0 bases and the J segment 2 bases; nucleotides outside the gene matches: 4. The CDR3 has 16 amino acids. DNA of the CDR3: TGTGCCAGCAGCTTGGTGGGACTAGCGGATCCCTACGAGCAGTACTTC. This codes for CASSLVGLADPYEQYF.

The sample holds a few counts of this clone. Other DNA sequences in the same sample also yield this CDR3. V usage is TRBV9 and J usage is TRBJ2-1; TRBD2 agrees at 7 bases. V dropped 2 bases and J dropped 2; count of bases not matched to a gene: 4. Germline loops: CDR1 SGDLS, CDR2 YYNGEE. The CDR3 is made up of 15 amino acids. The CDR3 reads CASSVGGTTYNEQFF. For the CDR3, the DNA is TGTGCCAGCAGCGTGGGAGGGACGACCTACAATGAGCAGTTCTTC.

V is TRBV7-9 and J is TRBJ1-2, with D possibly being TRBD1 (5 bases). Germline V gene sequence: CDR1 SEHNR, CDR2 FQNEAQ (reference sequence). The V and J ends lost 3 bases and 4 bases respectively, with 9 bases between them. The CDR3 totals 13 residues. This CDR3 reads CASSFQGPYGYTF. In DNA form, the CDR3 reads TGTGCCAGCAGCTTCCAGGGCCCCTATGGCTACACCTTC. Together with reference TRBV7-9 and TRBJ1-2, the CDR3 gives the full variable domain: DTGVSQNPRHKITKRGQNVTFRCDPISEHNRLYWYRQTLGQGPEFLTYFQNEAQLEKSRLLSDRFSAERPKGSFSTLEIQRTEQGDSAMYLCASSFQGPYGYTFGSGTRLTVV.

This clone was recorded a few times. The rearrangement uses TRBV29-1 and TRBJ2-1, with TRBD2 matching 7 bases. V shed 0 bases, J shed 5 bases, and the junction held 10 bases outside the gene matches. The CDR3 contains 16 residues. The germline CDR1 and CDR2 sequences are SQVTM and ANQGSEA. The CDR3 region is CSVEDRRSGTNNEQFF. CDR3 bases: TGCAGCGTTGAAGATCGGAGAAGCGGGACCAACAATGAGCAGTTCTTC.

The chain couples TRBV5-1 to TRBJ2-3; 9 bases map to TRBD2. Germline trimming cut 1 base from V and 4 bases from J; bases unmatched to any gene: 10. CDR3 length: 17 amino acids. Germline-derived CDR1 and CDR2 are SGHRS and YFSETQ. The CDR3 loop reads CASSLSYGLAFPDTQYF. The CDR3 nucleotides are TGCGCCAGCAGCTTGAGTTATGGACTAGCGTTTCCAGATACGCAGTATTTT.

The J gene is TRBJ1-5, the V gene TRBV2, with TRBD1 matching 12 bases. Germline trimming cut 7 bases from V and 6 bases from J; bases unmatched to any gene: 4. CDR1 is SNHLY, CDR2 FYNNEI, per germline. This CDR3 is built from 14 residues. The CDR3 region has the DNA TGTGCCAGCAAGGGACAGGGGGCCGGTCAGCCCCAGCATTTT. Its translation is CASKGQGAGQPQHF.

As concerns this clone: Distinct nucleotide sequences in the sample also encode this CDR3. J is TRBJ2-1 and V is TRBV28; D may be TRBD1 (6 bases). The germline V gene encodes CDR1 MDHEN and CDR2 SYDVKM. CDR3 length equals 13 residues. Between the trimmed V and J ends, which lost 4 bases and 4 bases, there was a span of 8 bases. The CDR3 sequence is CASSSDSYNEQFF. The CDR3 DNA follows: TGTGCCAGCAGTTCGGACAGTTACAATGAGCAGTTCTTC.

The chain has TRBV30 and TRBJ1-3, with TRBD1 matching 8 bases. V trimming: 4 bases; J trimming: 4 bases; junction bases outside the gene matches: 6. CDR1 and CDR2 from the germline V gene are GTSNPN and SVGIG (reference sequence). The CDR3 loop spans 14 amino acids. This chain's CDR3 is CAWTRTGRGNTIYF. CDR3 bases: TGTGCCTGGACCCGGACAGGGAGGGGAAACACCATATATTTT.

J is TRBJ2-4 and V is TRBV5-6, with D unclear. The CDR3 runs to 15 residues. In germline, CDR1 is SGHDT, CDR2 YYEEEE. The germline V and J ends were trimmed by 5 bases and 3 bases, with 15 bases remaining between them. The CDR3 bases are TGTGCCAGCAGTTATGGACGGAGAGGCAAAAACATTCAGTACTTC. Its translation is CASSYGRRGKNIQYF.

This clone was observed a handful of times. This sequence joins TRBV29-1 and TRBJ1-2, with a weak D call TRBD1 (5 bases). The CDR3 is 11 amino acids. Between the trimmed V and J ends, which lost 4 bases and 8 bases, there was a span of 11 bases. The germline gives CDR1 SQVTM, CDR2 ANQGSEA. The DNA of the CDR3 is TGCAGCGTTGGGGTGGGGCCGGGCTACACCTTC. Encoded protein: CSVGVGPGYTF. Based on the CDR3 plus reference TRBV29-1 and TRBJ1-2, the full variable domain is SAVISQKPSRDICQRGTSLTIQCQVDSQVTMMFWYRQQPGQSLTLIATANQGSEATYESGFVIDKFPISRPNLTFSTLTVSNMSPEDSSIYLCSVGVGPGYTFGSGTRLTVV.

This chain connects TRBV7-9 to TRBJ2-7, with D tentatively TRBD1 (6 bases). From germline, CDR1 is SEHNR and CDR2 FQNEAQ (reference sequence). There are 14 residues in the CDR3. The germline V and J ends were trimmed by 0 bases and 2 bases, with 8 bases remaining between them. The CDR3 spells CASSLAGAAYEQYF. The CDR3 nucleotides are TGTGCCAGCAGCTTAGCGGGGGCAGCCTACGAGCAGTACTTC.

V gene TRBV4-2 combines with J gene TRBJ2-7; no reliable D call. Trimming left V 5 bases short and J 7 bases short, with 18 bases between. This CDR3 is built from 14 residues. CDR1 and CDR2 (germline): LGHNA, YNFKEQ. The CDR3 DNA sequence: TGTGCCAGCAGCTACCCCGGTGGGCATTCGGAGCAGTACTTC. Protein product: CASSYPGGHSEQYF.

The chain has TRBV6-5 and TRBJ2-2, with unresolved D. Trimming cost V 6 bases and J 3 bases, with 5 bases left between them. CDR3 length: 12 amino acids. CDR1 is MNHEY and CDR2 is SVGAGI in the germline V gene. The CDR3: CASSSHTGELFF. The CDR3 DNA reads as TGTGCCAGCAGCTCCCACACCGGGGAGCTGTTTTTT.

This clone was seen more than once but under ten times. The chain has TRBV29-1 and TRBJ2-7; D is unresolved. The CDR3 runs to 14 residues. Germline assignment: CDR1 SQVTM and CDR2 ANQGSEA. V dropped 2 bases and J dropped 1 base, with 12 bases sitting between them. The CDR3 is CSVETAPFSYEQYF. In DNA form, the CDR3 reads TGCAGCGTTGAAACAGCGCCCTTTTCCTACGAGCAGTACTTC.

This clone was recorded a few times. The gene calls are TRBV10-3 and TRBJ2-5; weak D call: TRBD2 (6 bases). The CDR3 loop spans 14 amino acids. The V end lost 8 bases, the J end lost 5 bases, and 18 bases lay between the germline ends. Germline V CDR1 and CDR2: ENHRY, SYGVKD. The chain's CDR3 is CAIGGTPKGETQYF. CDR3 in DNA: TGTGCCATCGGAGGGACTCCAAAGGGGGAGACCCAGTACTTC.

V and J are TRBV5-6 and TRBJ2-1, with TRBD1 as a possible D gene (5 bases). Germline V gene lookup returns CDR1 SGHDT and CDR2 YYEEEE. This CDR3 has 16 residues. V was clipped by 5 bases and J by 0 bases, with 15 bases between them. In DNA, the CDR3 is TGTGCCAGCAGAAAAGTGGGGCTCAGCTCCTACAATGAGCAGTTCTTC. Translation: CASRKVGLSSYNEQFF.